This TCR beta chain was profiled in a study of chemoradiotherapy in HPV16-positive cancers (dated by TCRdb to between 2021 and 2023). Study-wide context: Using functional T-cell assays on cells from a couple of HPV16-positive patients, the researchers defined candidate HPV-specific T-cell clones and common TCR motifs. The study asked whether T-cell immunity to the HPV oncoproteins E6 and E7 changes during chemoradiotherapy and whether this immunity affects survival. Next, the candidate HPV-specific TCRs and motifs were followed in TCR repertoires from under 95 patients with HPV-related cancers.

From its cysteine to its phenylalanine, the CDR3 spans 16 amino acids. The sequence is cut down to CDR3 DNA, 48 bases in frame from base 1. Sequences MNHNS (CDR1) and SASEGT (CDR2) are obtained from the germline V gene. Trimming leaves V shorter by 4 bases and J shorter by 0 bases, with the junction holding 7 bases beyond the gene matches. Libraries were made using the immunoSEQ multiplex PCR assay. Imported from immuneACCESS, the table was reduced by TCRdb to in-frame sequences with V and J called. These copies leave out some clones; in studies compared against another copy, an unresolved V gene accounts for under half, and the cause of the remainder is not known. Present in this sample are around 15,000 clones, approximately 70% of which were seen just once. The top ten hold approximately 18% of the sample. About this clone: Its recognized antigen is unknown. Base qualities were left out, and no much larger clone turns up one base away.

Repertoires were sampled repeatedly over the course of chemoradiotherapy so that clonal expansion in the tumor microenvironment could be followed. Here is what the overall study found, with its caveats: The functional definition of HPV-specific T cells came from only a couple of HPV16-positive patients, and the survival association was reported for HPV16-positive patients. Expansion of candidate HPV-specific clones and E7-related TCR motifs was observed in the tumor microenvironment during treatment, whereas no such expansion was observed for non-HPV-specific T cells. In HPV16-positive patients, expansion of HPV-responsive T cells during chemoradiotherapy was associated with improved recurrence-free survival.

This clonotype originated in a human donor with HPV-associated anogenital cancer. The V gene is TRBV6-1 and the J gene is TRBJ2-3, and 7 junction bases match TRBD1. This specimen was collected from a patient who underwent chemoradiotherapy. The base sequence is TGTGCCAGCAGTGGAGAAGGGACAGCCAGCACAGATACGCAGTATTTT. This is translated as CASSGEGTASTDTQYF.